This T cell receptor beta chain is from a study of blood T cell repertoires in COVID-19. Only in-frame clones appear in the TCRdb table, and some are missing; sequencing was by immunoSEQ multiplex PCR. This repertoire shows around 320,000 clones, roughly nine tenths found once; its top ten account for roughly 3.9%. Adults between roughly 18 and 90 years of age took part from 24 US areas. Participant-reported clinical history was the basis for cohort assignment. In germline, CDR1 is SNHLY, CDR2 FYNNEI. The junction had 7 bases not matched to a gene; V was cut back by 6 bases and J by 5 bases. This CDR3 comprises 14 residues. The count of this clone is one.

The chain has TRBV2 and TRBJ2-5; 9 bases align to TRBD1. The origin of this receptor is a young woman who had been exposed to COVID-19. What was sequenced was PBMCs or T cells enriched from blood (not recorded which). The CDR3 nucleotides are TGTGCCAGCAGCTGGACAGGGGCGAAGGAGACCCAGTACTTC. Its protein product is CASSWTGAKETQYF. The whole variable domain, remainder taken from reference TRBV2 and TRBJ2-5, is EPEVTQTPSHQVTQMGQEVILRCVPISNHLYFYWYRQILGQKVEFLVSFYNNEISEKSEIFDDQFSVERPDGSNFTLKIRSTKLEDSAMYFCASSWTGAKETQYFGPGTRLLVL.